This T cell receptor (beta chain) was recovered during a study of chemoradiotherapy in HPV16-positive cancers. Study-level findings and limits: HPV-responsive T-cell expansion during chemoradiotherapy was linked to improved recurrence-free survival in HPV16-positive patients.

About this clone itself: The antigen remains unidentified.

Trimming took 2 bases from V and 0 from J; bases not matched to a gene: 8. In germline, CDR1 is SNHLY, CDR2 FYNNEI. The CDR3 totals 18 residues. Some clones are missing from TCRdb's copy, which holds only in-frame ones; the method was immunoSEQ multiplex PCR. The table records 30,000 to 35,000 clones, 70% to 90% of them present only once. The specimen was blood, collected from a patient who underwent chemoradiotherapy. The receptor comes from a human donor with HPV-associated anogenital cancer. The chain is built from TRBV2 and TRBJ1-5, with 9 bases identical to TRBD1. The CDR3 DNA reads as TGTGCCAGCAGTGAAAACAGGGGGCATGAATATAGCAATCAGCCCCAGCATTTT. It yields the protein CASSENRGHEYSNQPQHF.